This T cell receptor beta chain comes out of a study of T-cell reconstitution after alpha-beta-depleted transplantation in children. This clonotype was counted many times. Preparation of the TCRbeta library was carried out with unique molecular identifiers. TCRdb recomputed calls from the PCR reads with MiXCR, one row per CDR3 protein. The sample records some 400,000 distinct CDR3 sequences, roughly 20% being singletons. The CDR3 contains 14 residues. Germline CDR1 reads LGHNA; CDR2 reads YSLEER. The V and J ends lost 0 bases and 4 bases respectively, with 10 bases between them. Sequenced material: PBMCs from the stem cell graft donor, taken from the stem cell graft. The chain joins TRBV4-3 to TRBJ2-7, with D perhaps TRBD1 (5 bases). The receptor comes from a human donor who donated a stem cell graft to a child with acute myeloid leukemia. The CDR3 reads CASSQDIRVYEQYF. CDR3 DNA sequence: TGCGCCAGCAGCCAAGATATCAGGGTTTACGAGCAGTACTTC.